The count of the clone carrying this T cell receptor beta chain is one. Its antigen remains unknown. This sample stems from a study of blood T cells in healthy people across ages. A sample-barcoded 5' primer and a J-beta primer mix were used in a second PCR of roughly 7 to 11 cycles. TCRdb used MiXCR to reprocess the 5' RACE reads, holding one entry per CDR3 protein. Of roughly 1.7 million distinct CDR3 sequences listed, about 31% were seen once; the top ten hold over 9%. General study findings and limits: Naive CD4+ cells and diversity were both higher in long-lived donors than in aged donors.

V was shortened by 5 bases and J by 11 bases, with 30 bases between the two germline ends. The CDR3 has 17 residues. Germline CDR1 and CDR2: KGHSH and LQKENI. Sequencing used blood. The gene calls are TRBV18 and TRBJ2-5; possible D gene TRBD2, 5 bases. This clonotype was obtained from a woman between 25 and 40 years old in good health. CDR3 DNA sequence: TGTGCCAGCTCATCACAGAAGCCGGGAACTTTTCGGGATGAGCAGTACTTC. It specifies CASSSQKPGTFRDEQYF.